This T cell receptor beta chain was documented in a study of T cells after yellow fever vaccination. The CDR3 consists of 14 residues. Per germline, CDR1 SNHLY and CDR2 FYNNEI. With 5 bases removed from V and 7 bases from J, the gap between germline ends came to 15 bases. TCRdb itself ran the 5' RACE reads through MiXCR, one entry per CDR3 protein. Of a few hundred thousand distinct CDR3 sequences listed, about a sixth are singletons. The V gene is TRBV2, the J gene TRBJ1-3; no firm D call. The source of this sequence is a man between 18 and 29 years old who received the YFV17D yellow fever vaccine. Sample: PBMCs, taken 5 days after the first yellow fever vaccination. CDR3: CASSLLDRENTIYF. The CDR3 DNA reads as TGTGCCAGCAGTCTCCTGGATAGGGAGAACACCATATATTTT.